Following are 12 T cell receptor beta chains from one sample sequenced in a study of identical twins. TCRdb ran MiXCR on the 5' RACE reads and lists one entry per CDR3 protein. The repertoire holds around 1.7 million distinct CDR3 sequences, with about 31% as singletons. Sequences were obtained from cord blood. Receptors originate from a newborn girl in good health.

Notes on this clonotype: Just one base apart from a much larger clone, this may be a read error. This chain joins TRBV10-3 and TRBJ1-2; D remains ambiguous. Germline loops: CDR1 ENHRY, CDR2 SYGVKD. The CDR3 sequence is 14 residues long. CDR3 loop: CATSGLSTGQGYTF. In DNA form, the CDR3 reads TGTGCCACCAGTGGGCTTTCAACCGGCCAAGGCTACACCTTC.

This clonotype was counted ten times or more. The chain recombines TRBV20-1 with TRBJ2-7, with D uncertain. V was clipped by 5 bases and J by 5 bases, with 13 bases between them. CDR3 length: 12 residues. CDR1 and CDR2 (germline): DFQATT, SNEGSKA (reference sequence). The CDR3 region has the DNA TGCAGTGCTCTCCGTGGGCTGAACGAGCAGTACTTC. It is translated as CSALRGLNEQYF.

Concerning this clonotype: An end of the junction differs from the germline gene, which may be a read error. The chain is built from TRBV6-7 and TRBJ2-3; TRBD1 aligns across 7 bases. TRBV6-7 is an open reading frame, and its role is uncertain. The CDR3 runs to 17 residues. DNA of the CDR3: TGTGCCAACAGTTACGGATCGAGGGGGCGCTGGATTGATACGCAGTATTTT. It translates to CANSYGSRGRWIDTQYF.

This clonotype occurred a few times. This chain joins TRBV29-1 and TRBJ1-1; D is undetermined. Germline CDR1 is SQVTM and CDR2 is ANQGSEA. The V gene lost 6 bases and the J gene lost 7 bases, with 18 bases spanning the gap. CDR3 size: 13 residues. The CDR3: CSVQRVLTDEAFF. The CDR3, as DNA: TGCAGCGTCCAAAGGGTTCTCACTGATGAAGCTTTCTTT.

With respect to this clonotype: As the CDR3 is not closed by the conserved phenylalanine or tryptophan, this likely results from a read error. The rearrangement links TRBV5-1 to TRBJ2-7; 7 bases are a match to TRBD1. This CDR3 contains 16 residues. The trim removed 2 bases at V and 0 bases at J, leaving 8 bases unmatched. Per the germline V gene, CDR1 is SGHRS and CDR2 is YFSETQ. The CDR3 loop is CASSLRTGGSSYEQYL. The CDR3 DNA is TGCGCCAGCAGCTTACGGACAGGCGGAAGCTCCTACGAGCAGTACCTC.

The chain combines TRBV5-1 with TRBJ2-7; 7 bases match TRBD2. Germline lookup yields CDR1 SGHRS and CDR2 YFSETQ. The V and J ends lost 3 bases and 7 bases, in that order; junction bases with no gene match: 10. The CDR3 extends over 14 amino acids. CDR3: CASSSSGTYNEQYF. CDR3 DNA sequence: TGCGCCAGCAGCTCGAGCGGGACGTACAATGAGCAGTACTTC.

The sample holds a few counts of this clonotype. V and J are TRBV2 and TRBJ2-5, with 7 bases aligning to TRBD2. Germline-derived CDR1 and CDR2 are SNHLY and FYNNEI. The CDR3 loop spans 12 amino acids. V gave up 4 bases and J gave up 11 bases; unmatched junction bases: 7. CDR3 DNA sequence: TGTGCCAGCAGTGCTAGCGGTAATGAGCAGTACTTC. This gives the protein CASSASGNEQYF.

This clonotype was detected only a few times. V gene TRBV21-1 combines with J gene TRBJ2-7; the table assigns TRBD2, which was not confirmed against the DNA. TRBV21-1 is a pseudogene. The CDR3 sequence is 14 residues long. CDR3: CASSKGLGRNEQYF. In DNA form, the CDR3 reads TGTGCCAGCAGCAAAGGACTAGGCCGCAATGAGCAGTACTTC.

V usage is TRBV20-1 and J usage is TRBJ1-6; D unclear. Looked up from germline, CDR1 is DFQATT and CDR2 is SNEGSKA (reference sequence). This CDR3 is 13 amino acids long. V was trimmed by 6 bases and J by 7 bases, leaving 13 bases between them. CDR3 coding DNA: TGCAGTGCCACCCGGTCGGGGAATTCACCCCTCCACTTT. Translated: CSATRSGNSPLHF.

Ten or more counts support this clonotype. CDR3 coding DNA: TGTGCCAGCAGCTTAGCGAGACTAGACACAGATACGCAGTATTTT. Amino acids: CASSLARLDTDTQYF. V and J are TRBV7-2 and TRBJ2-3, with D possibly matching TRBD2 (6 bases). Germline-derived CDR1 and CDR2 are SGHTA and FQGNSA. This CDR3 has 15 amino acids. The germline V and J ends were trimmed by 0 bases and 2 bases, with 9 bases remaining between them. The whole variable domain, filled in from reference TRBV7-2 and TRBJ2-3, reads GAGVSQSPSNKVTEKGKDVELRCDPISGHTALYWYRQSLGQGLEFLIYFQGNSAPDKSGLPSDRFSAERTGGSVSTLTIQRTQQEDSAVYLCASSLARLDTDTQYFGPGTRLTVL.

This clonotype has just a few counts. The chain joins TRBV20-1 to TRBJ1-4; no reliable D call. This CDR3 comprises 15 residues. Trimming pared 0 bases from V and 3 bases from J, leaving 11 bases between. Germline assignment: CDR1 DFQATT and CDR2 SNEGSKA (reference sequence). CDR3 in amino acids: CSARDLRVPNEKLFF. The DNA for the CDR3 is TGCAGTGCTAGAGATCTGAGGGTCCCTAATGAAAAACTGTTTTTT.

This clonotype was counted only a few times. This chain uses TRBV12-5 with TRBJ2-1; no clear D gene. Germline lookup yields CDR1 LGHNT and CDR2 FRNRAP. Between the trimmed V and J ends, which lost 9 bases and 4 bases, there was a span of 19 bases. The length of the CDR3 is 15 residues. CDR3 DNA: TGTGCTAGCTCGAAAACGCCGGGCGAGTACAATGAGCAGTTCTTC. It translates to CASSKTPGEYNEQFF.